These 26 T cell receptor beta chains originate from one sample sequenced in a study of cytomegalovirus exposure and HLA in healthy donors. Researchers ran the PCR with 60 Vbeta and 13 Jbeta primers. This table comes from immunoSEQ multiplex PCR, and its TCRdb copy is limited to in-frame clones, with some not included. The sample comprises 90,000 to 140,000 clones, over 9.5% of which are singletons, and approximately 15% rests with the top ten. The specimen sequenced was PBMCs. The source of these receptors is a man aged 40-55 years in good health and CMV-seropositive.

This clone turned up a few times. The chain is built from TRBV27 and TRBJ1-4, with a tentative D call TRBD1 (5 bases). The CDR3 spans 13 residues. Germline CDR1 and CDR2: MNHEY and SMNVEV (reference sequence). The V and J ends lost 4 bases and 5 bases respectively, with 8 bases between them. The DNA for the CDR3 is TGTGCCAGCAGTTGGGGACTGAATGAAAAACTGTTTTTT. It is translated as CASSWGLNEKLFF.

This clone has more than one count but fewer than ten. Here the CDR3 reads CASSLLATSYEQYF. As DNA, the CDR3 is TGTGCCAGCAGTTTACTAGCGACGTCCTACGAGCAGTACTTC. The chain joins TRBV28 to TRBJ2-7, with a possible D match to TRBD2 (6 bases). The ends were cut back, 2 bases at V and 1 base at J, with 9 bases in the middle. The CDR3 contains 14 residues. CDR1 is MDHEN and CDR2 is SYDVKM in the germline V gene. The complete variable domain, with remaining parts taken from reference TRBV28 and TRBJ2-7, reads DVKVTQSSRYLVKRTGEKVFLECVQDMDHENMFWYRQDPGLGLRLIYFSYDVKMKEKGDIPEGYSVSREKKERFSLILESASTNQTSMYLCASSLLATSYEQYFGPGTRLTVT.

The table lists this clone with a count of one. This chain uses TRBV27 with TRBJ2-7, with D perhaps matching TRBD2 (5 bases). Germline values: CDR1 MNHEY, CDR2 SMNVEV (reference sequence). This CDR3 region has 13 residues. The ends were cut back, 3 bases at V and 4 bases at J, with 10 bases in the middle. This chain's CDR3 is CASSFLGEYEQYF. CDR3 bases: TGTGCCAGCAGTTTTCTGGGAGAATACGAGCAGTACTTC.

This clone was counted only a few times. V usage is TRBV5-1 and J usage is TRBJ2-2, with TRBD1 identical over 7 bases. CDR1 SGHRS and CDR2 YFSETQ come from the germline V gene. V lost 0 bases to trimming and J lost 4 bases; unmatched junction nucleotides: 6. The CDR3 extends over 16 amino acids. The CDR3 DNA follows: TGCGCCAGCAGCTTGGAAGGGGGCACGGGCACCGGGGAGCTGTTTTTT. This translates into CASSLEGGTGTGELFF.

In its sample, this clone was seen a few times. The rearrangement joins TRBV6-5 to TRBJ2-1, with D perhaps matching TRBD2 (5 bases). There are 13 residues in the CDR3. V was trimmed by 6 bases and J by 3 bases, leaving 9 bases between them. Germline V gene lookup returns CDR1 MNHEY and CDR2 SVGAGI. The CDR3 loop is CASRATNYNEQFF. CDR3 DNA sequence: TGTGCCAGCAGGGCGACTAACTACAATGAGCAGTTCTTC.

This clone has more than one count but fewer than ten. The V call is TRBV30, the J call TRBJ1-5; 8 bases align to TRBD1. J was trimmed by 2 bases and V by 0 bases; bases with no gene match: 3. CDR3 length equals 15 residues. The V gene's germline CDR1 is GTSNPN and CDR2 SVGIG (reference sequence). This CDR3 is CAWSVTGGGNQPQHF. The CDR3, as DNA: TGTGCCTGGAGTGTAACAGGGGGAGGCAATCAGCCCCAGCATTTT.

The chain is built from TRBV5-1 and TRBJ2-7, with 10 positions matching TRBD2. CDR1 is SGHRS and CDR2 is YFSETQ in the germline V gene. There are 16 residues in the CDR3. With V trimmed by 3 bases and J by 5 bases, 11 bases remained unmatched. The CDR3, as DNA: TGCGCCAGCAGCTACCTAGCGGGAGAAATTGGAGACGAGCAGTACTTC. Protein sequence: CASSYLAGEIGDEQYF.

This clone has more than one count but fewer than ten. The rearrangement joins TRBV28 to TRBJ2-4; unclear D gene. The germline V gene has CDR1 MDHEN and CDR2 SYDVKM. The CDR3 spans 15 residues. Trimming left V 6 bases short and J 0 bases short, with 12 bases between. The CDR3 DNA reads TGTGCCAGCAGAGAACAGAGTATAGCCAAAAACATTCAGTACTTC. Translation gives CASREQSIAKNIQYF.

This clone was seen a handful of times. This rearrangement joins TRBV5-6 to TRBJ2-1; D gene unclear. Germline lookup yields CDR1 SGHDT and CDR2 YYEEEE. Trimming took off 2 bases at V and 16 bases at J, with 13 bases between the two ends. The CDR3 is 11 residues long. The CDR3 sequence is CASSFGRLDFF. CDR3 sequence (DNA): TGTGCCAGCAGCTTTGGCCGGCTAGATTTCTTC.

This clone showed up just a few times. J is TRBJ2-1 and V is TRBV10-3; 10 bases line up with TRBD2. Germline-derived CDR1 and CDR2 are ENHRY and SYGVKD. The V and J ends lost 5 bases and 6 bases, in that order; junction bases with no gene match: 10. This CDR3 is built from 16 residues. DNA for the CDR3: TGTGCCATCAGTCTAGCGGGAGCGACAGACCCCAATGAGCAGTTCTTC. It codes for CAISLAGATDPNEQFF.

This clone appeared a few times. The chain links TRBV5-1 to TRBJ2-7, with 9 bases that match TRBD1. Germline V gene sequence: CDR1 SGHRS, CDR2 YFSETQ. The CDR3 extends over 14 amino acids. Trimming cost V 6 bases and J 2 bases; bases outside gene matches: 6. CDR3: CASNPGQGPYEQYF. In nucleotides, the CDR3 is TGCGCCAGCAACCCGGGACAGGGACCCTACGAGCAGTACTTC.

The chain is built from TRBV18 and TRBJ1-5; 7 bases agree with TRBD1. CDR3 size: 14 residues. Germline loops: CDR1 KGHSH, CDR2 LQKENI. V lost 6 bases to trimming and J lost 3 bases; unmatched junction nucleotides: 5. DNA for the CDR3: TGTGCCAGCTCCGACAGGGATTACAATCAGCCCCAGCATTTT. Translating it yields CASSDRDYNQPQHF.

This rearrangement joins TRBV5-4 to TRBJ2-7; 12 nucleotides agree with TRBD2. V gave up 6 bases and J gave up 5 bases; unmatched junction bases: 3. This CDR3 contains 13 residues. CDR1 is SGHNT, CDR2 YYREEE, per germline (reference sequence). The CDR3 DNA is TGTGCCAGCACTAGGACTAGCGGGAACGAGCAGTACTTC. Its protein is CASTRTSGNEQYF.

The genes are TRBV19 and TRBJ2-2, with a possible D match to TRBD1 (6 bases). Looked up from germline, CDR1 is LNHDA and CDR2 is SQIVND (reference sequence). Between the trimmed V and J ends, which lost 9 bases and 3 bases, there was a span of 23 bases. This CDR3 spans 17 amino acids. The CDR3 DNA reads as TGTGCCAGCTGGGTGGGACACCGACCCTATTACACCGGGGAGCTGTTTTTT. It encodes CASWVGHRPYYTGELFF.

The sample holds a few counts of this clone. This chain uses TRBV5-4 with TRBJ2-1, with 8 bases lining up with TRBD2. Germline CDR1 and CDR2: SGHNT and YYREEE (reference sequence). The ends lost 0 bases at V and 1 base at J; junction bases unmatched: 3. The CDR3 is 16 amino acids. DNA of the CDR3: TGTGCCAGCAGCTTGGAGCCTAGCGGGTCCTACAATGAGCAGTTCTTC. Residues: CASSLEPSGSYNEQFF.

The CDR3 loop is CASSLDGGDGDQPQHF. Written as DNA, the CDR3 is TGTGCCAGCAGCTTAGATGGGGGGGACGGCGATCAGCCCCAGCATTTT. The chain joins TRBV11-2 to TRBJ1-5; the D gene is possibly TRBD1 (5 bases). Germline V gene lookup returns CDR1 SGHAT and CDR2 FQNNGV. This CDR3 comprises 16 residues. V lost 0 bases and J 5 bases, leaving 14 bases between the germline ends.

The V and J genes are TRBV9 and TRBJ1-1; D unresolved. This CDR3 is 13 amino acids long. The V end was cut by 4 bases, the J end by 5 bases, with 12 bases between. Germline V lookup: CDR1 SGDLS, CDR2 YYNGEE. The CDR3 nucleotides read TGTGCCAGCAGCACCCTGGGAGGGACTGAAGCTTTCTTT. The encoded protein is CASSTLGGTEAFF.

This clone was seen a few times. The chain employs TRBV5-6 and TRBJ1-3; possibly TRBD1 for D (6 bases). The CDR3 is 14 residues long. Germline V lookup: CDR1 SGHDT, CDR2 YYEEEE. The ends were cut back, 6 bases at V and 0 bases at J, with 10 bases in the middle. The CDR3 protein is CASTGAFSGNTIYF. The CDR3 DNA is TGTGCCAGCACAGGGGCCTTCTCTGGAAACACCATATATTTT.

This clone showed up just a few times. The rearrangement uses TRBV29-1 and TRBJ2-5; tentatively, D is TRBD1 (6 bases). There are 12 residues in the CDR3. V was cut by 7 bases and J by 1 base, with 10 bases left in between. The germline V gene encodes CDR1 SQVTM and CDR2 ANQGSEA. CDR3 loop: CSADRIQETQYF. In nucleotides, the CDR3 is TGCAGCGCTGACAGGATCCAAGAGACCCAGTACTTC. The whole variable domain, remainder taken from reference TRBV29-1 and TRBJ2-5, is SAVISQKPSRDICQRGTSLTIQCQVDSQVTMMFWYRQQPGQSLTLIATANQGSEATYESGFVIDKFPISRPNLTFSTLTVSNMSPEDSSIYLCSADRIQETQYFGPGTRLLVL.

The V and J genes are TRBV30 and TRBJ1-4; D possibly corresponds to TRBD1 (6 bases). Germline CDR1 is GTSNPN and CDR2 is SVGIG (reference sequence). V dropped 3 bases and J dropped 9 bases, with 20 bases sitting between them. The CDR3 runs to 15 residues. The CDR3 coding sequence is TGTGCCTGGAGCGCCCCCGGGACATCACTTAAAAAACTGTTTTTT. This translates into CAWSAPGTSLKKLFF.

This clone turned up a few times. This chain uses TRBV1 with TRBJ2-7; TRBD1 is the table's D call and was not checked against the DNA. TRBV1 is a known pseudogene. This CDR3 region has 14 residues. CDR3 sequence reads: CTSSQVPRQYEQYF. The CDR3 region has the DNA TGCACCAGCAGCCAAGTTCCCAGACAGTACGAGCAGTACTTC.

DNA for the CDR3: TGTGCCAGCAGCAGACAGGGGGCTGGCACAGATACGCAGTATTTT. The encoded protein is CASSRQGAGTDTQYF. The genes are TRBV6-5 and TRBJ2-3; TRBD1 matches 10 bases. The CDR3 runs 15 residues. Losses at the gene ends were 6 bases for V and 1 base for J; bases not matched to a gene: 4. CDR1 MNHEY and CDR2 SVGAGI come from the germline V gene.

This CDR3 reads CASSENTYNEQFF. In nucleotides, the CDR3 is TGTGCCAGCAGTGAAAACACCTACAATGAGCAGTTCTTC. V gene TRBV6-1 combines with J gene TRBJ2-1; D gene unclear. V lost 2 bases, J lost 2 bases, and 4 bases lay in between. CDR1 and CDR2 (germline): MNHNS, SASEGT. CDR3 length: 13 amino acids.

This clone was detected a few times. CDR3 DNA sequence: TGTGCCAGCAGTTTGGACAGGTCGAGGACCGGGGAGCTGTTTTTT. Its translation: CASSLDRSRTGELFF. This chain links TRBV28 with TRBJ2-2; TRBD1 matches 7 bases. The V segment lost 3 bases and the J segment 5 bases; nucleotides outside the gene matches: 6. The V gene's germline CDR1 is MDHEN and CDR2 SYDVKM. This CDR3 region has 15 residues.

This clone has just a few counts. The J gene is TRBJ2-5, the V gene TRBV4-1; no clear D. Between the trimmed V and J ends, which lost 2 bases and 7 bases, there was a span of 5 bases. CDR1 is MGHRA, CDR2 YSYEKL, per germline. This CDR3 is 11 amino acids long. CDR3 sequence (DNA): TGCGCCAGCAGCCAATCTCGGACCCAGTACTTC. Encoded protein: CASSQSRTQYF.

This chain uses TRBV6-5 with TRBJ1-3; D remains unclear. Germline V gene lookup returns CDR1 MNHEY and CDR2 SVGAGI. Trimming took off 5 bases at V and 1 base at J, with 9 bases between the two ends. This CDR3 spans 14 amino acids. CDR3 nucleotides: TGTGCCAGCAGTACGCGAGGGTCTGGAAACACCATATATTTT. This codes for CASSTRGSGNTIYF.